Listed below are T cell receptor beta chains from one sample, sequenced in a study of blood T cell repertoires in COVID-19. Sequenced by immunoSEQ multiplex PCR; TCRdb stores in-frame clones only, minus some. The sample has just over 90,000 clones, roughly 79% seen once. The sample was peripheral blood. Receptors were obtained from a human donor in a cohort sampled during active COVID-19. CDR3s leave out the opening cysteine and the closing phenylalanine or tryptophan. Fields, in order: V gene, J gene, CDR3 protein.

TRBV3-1/TRBV3-2	TRBJ2-1	ASSHNPGWARSYNEQF
TRBV7-9	TRBJ2-1	ASSLRAGAEYNEQF
TRBV19	TRBJ2-2	ASSIVGKGLNTGELF
TRBV5-4	TRBJ1-1	ASSQDSVTEAF
TRBV5-1	TRBJ1-1	ASSQGYDTEAF
TRBV6-5	TRBJ2-3	ASSGQGVTDTQY
TRBV7-6	TRBJ2-1	ASSSGGHSNEQF
TRBV2	TRBJ2-4	ASSDGAGSVNIQY
TRBV28	TRBJ1-5	ASIPAGTGGAGNQPQH
TRBV12-3/TRBV12-4	TRBJ1-6	ASRRGENSPLH
TRBV6-6	TRBJ1-4	ASSSPQDRDEKLF
TRBV28	TRBJ2-3	ASSSGGTDTQY
TRBV21-1	TRBJ2-4	ASSKEEVIGVKNIQY
TRBV30	TRBJ2-2	AWSPLDRRGRAGGELF
TRBV7-8	TRBJ1-2	ASSSWDTNYGYT
TRBV5-1	TRBJ2-6	ASSSSGSGANVLT
TRBV24-1	TRBJ2-6	ATSDRGTAGLSGANVLT
TRBV5-4	TRBJ2-1	ASSLSGFEQF
TRBV3-1/TRBV3-2	TRBJ1-6	ASGSTGGPTSPLH
TRBV10-2	TRBJ2-1	ASSDPDSQAYNEQF
TRBV30	TRBJ1-2	ACGRLRTGYT
TRBV27	TRBJ2-2	ASSGQGRTGELF
TRBV5-1	TRBJ2-3	ASSLAGQSTDTQY
TRBV10-3	TRBJ1-5	AISESTGEQPQH
TRBV2	TRBJ1-2	ASRGSEFGGYT
TRBV30	TRBJ2-3	AWRRGGKEDTQY
TRBV24-1	TRBJ1-5	ATSDSGQHQPQH
TRBV6-5	TRBJ1-4	ASSYYRGGEKLF
TRBV18	TRBJ2-5	ASSDRPARQETQY
TRBV5-1	TRBJ1-6	ASSLSGVESPLH
TRBV19	TRBJ1-2	ASSMGQTGGYT
TRBV7-6	TRBJ1-3	ASSPARGTGNTIY
TRBV19	TRBJ2-1	ASSHRDRGYQSYNEQF
TRBV20-1	TRBJ1-2	SARRDYGYT
TRBV18	TRBJ1-5	ASSPAQGINQPQH
TRBV28	TRBJ2-5	ASKRGGWETQY
TRBV6-2/TRBV6-3	TRBJ1-4	ASSTGGLNEKLF
TRBV11-2	TRBJ2-2	ASSPGLAGGQTGELF
TRBV7-8	TRBJ2-1	ASSLGGAGGRDEQF
TRBV5-1	TRBJ1-1	ASSLDGQNTEAF
TRBV28	TRBJ1-2	ASSLHRAPGYT
TRBV7-3	TRBJ1-2	AHNGTGDGNYGYT
TRBV6-5	TRBJ2-2	ASSQQRNTGELF
TRBV18	TRBJ2-7	ASSPPETGPYEQY
TRBV6-5	TRBJ2-7	ASRLAGVVYEQY
TRBV5-1	TRBJ2-3	ASRPTSTDTQY
TRBV5-1	TRBJ2-1	ASSSVPGLAGDEQF
TRBV28	TRBJ1-1	ASSPTHRTLEAF
TRBV19	TRBJ1-1	ASIGRGLDTEAF
TRBV21-1	TRBJ2-1	ASSKWWTPGTSGSPSYNEQF
TRBV10-3	TRBJ1-2	AVGKGSAEGYT
TRBV19	TRBJ1-5	ASSSTTGRPNQPQH
TRBV7-9	TRBJ1-2	ASSLNWGYT